The entry that follows covers one TCR beta chain sequence. Its specificity is unknown. The data are from a study of cytomegalovirus exposure and HLA in healthy donors. General study findings and limits: Listed as cytomegalovirus-associated were 170 or so TCR beta chains. In a later analysis, TCR beta V- and J-gene trimming showed a link to a missense DCLRE1C variant.

This CDR3 has 15 amino acids. Trimming shortened V by 0 bases and J by 3 bases, and 11 bases separated the two germline ends. Germline CDR1 and CDR2: KGHSH and LQKENI. Primers included in the PCR were 60 Vbeta and 13 Jbeta primers. The repertoire was sequenced with immunoSEQ multiplex PCR; TCRdb's copy has only in-frame clones and lacks some. The table shows 55,000 to 65,000 clones, with 60% to 85% occurring only once. Sequenced: PBMCs. This TCR was recovered from a woman in her forties in good health and CMV-seropositive. V usage is TRBV18 and J usage is TRBJ1-2; D might be TRBD1 (5 bases). CDR3 in amino acids: CASSPPGGADYGYTF. CDR3 DNA: TGTGCCAGCTCACCACCGGGCGGGGCGGACTATGGCTACACCTTC.